Following are 16 T cell receptor beta chains from one sample sequenced in a study of blood T cell repertoires in COVID-19. Measured with immunoSEQ multiplex PCR; TCRdb has only the in-frame clones, and not every one. The sample has 55,000 to 80,000 clones, about 90% seen once. The sequenced material came from peripheral blood. These receptors came from a human donor in a cohort sampled during active COVID-19.

The chain employs TRBV21-1 and TRBJ1-5. TRBV21-1 represents a pseudogene. This CDR3 has 22 residues. The CDR3 sequence is CASSKGRGGHTTRRHWDQPQHF. The CDR3 bases are TGTGCCAGCAGCAAAGGGAGGGGTGGACATACGACGAGGCGCCACTGGGATCAGCCCCAGCATTTT.

This clone was counted between two and nine times. The J gene is TRBJ1-1, the V gene TRBV5-1; no definite D call. V lost 2 bases, J lost 3 bases, and 14 bases lay in between. The CDR3 covers 15 residues. Germline CDR1 reads SGHRS; CDR2 reads YFSETQ. CDR3 DNA sequence: TGCGCCAGCAGCTTAGATGGGGAGTATTACACTGAAGCTTTCTTT. Translated, it gives CASSLDGEYYTEAFF.

The genes are TRBV5-1 and TRBJ1-6, with TRBD1 identical over 12 bases. Germline assignment: CDR1 SGHRS and CDR2 YFSETQ. V gave up 4 bases and J gave up 8 bases; unmatched junction bases: 13. The CDR3 extends over 18 amino acids. Here the CDR3 reads CASSVGQGAGLVYSPLHF. The DNA of the CDR3 is TGCGCCAGCAGCGTGGGACAGGGGGCGGGCCTCGTTTATTCACCCCTCCACTTT. Filled out from reference TRBV5-1 and TRBJ1-6, the complete variable domain reads KAGVTQTPRYLIKTRGQQVTLSCSPISGHRSVSWYQQTPGQGLQFLFEYFSETQRNKGNFPGRFSGRQFSNSRSEMNVSTLELGDSALYLCASSVGQGAGLVYSPLHFGNGTRLTVT.

The genes are TRBV20-1 and TRBJ2-1, with D unresolved. This CDR3 has 12 amino acids. The germline V gene encodes CDR1 DFQATT and CDR2 SNEGSKA (reference sequence). The V end was cut by 3 bases, the J end by 9 bases, with 12 bases between. In DNA form, the CDR3 reads TGCAGTGCTAGTTCCGGTGCCGTTGAGCAGTTCTTC. This codes for CSASSGAVEQFF.

This chain connects TRBV12-3 or TRBV12-4 to TRBJ2-7; 7 bases match TRBD1. V shed 6 bases and J 3 bases; nucleotides not matched to a gene: 5. The CDR3 extends over 13 amino acids. CDR3: CASRRGQFYEQYF. The CDR3 DNA sequence: TGTGCCAGCAGAAGGGGACAGTTCTACGAGCAGTACTTC.

The V gene is TRBV6-5, the J gene TRBJ1-2, with D possibly TRBD1 on 6 matching bases. The CDR3 has 13 residues. CDR1 MNHEY and CDR2 SVGAGI come from the germline V gene. The V end lost 2 bases, the J end lost 8 bases, and 12 bases lay between the germline ends. The CDR3 reads CASSYPGARGYTF. CDR3 sequence (DNA): TGTGCCAGCAGTTACCCAGGGGCGCGGGGCTACACCTTC.

The rearrangement links TRBV6-2 or TRBV6-3 to TRBJ2-3; TRBD1 aligns across 9 bases. V lost 6 bases and J lost 4; bases outside the gene matches: 14. This CDR3 has 17 residues. The germline V gene has CDR1 MNHEY and CDR2 SVGEGT. CDR3 residues: CASSPSRGTGSADTQYF. CDR3 nucleotide sequence: TGTGCCAGCAGCCCTTCCCGCGGGACAGGGAGCGCAGATACGCAGTATTTT.

V and J are TRBV9 and TRBJ2-1; unclear D gene. Germline V gene data show CDR1 as SGDLS and CDR2 as YYNGEE. Trimming removed 4 bases at V and 4 bases at J, with 12 bases between. The CDR3 length is 14 residues. The chain's CDR3 is CASSPFGGYNEQFF. DNA for the CDR3: TGTGCCAGCAGCCCGTTTGGCGGATACAATGAGCAGTTCTTC.

The chain carries TRBV6-5 and TRBJ1-2, with unresolved D. Trimming cost V 0 bases and J 4 bases, with 6 bases left between them. Germline V CDR1 and CDR2: MNHEY, SVGAGI. The CDR3 is 13 amino acids. The CDR3 region is CASSYSRFYGYTF. The CDR3 DNA is TGTGCCAGCAGTTACTCCAGATTCTATGGCTACACCTTC.

V usage is TRBV7-2 and J usage is TRBJ1-3; 10 nucleotides line up with TRBD1. CDR3 length: 15 amino acids. J was trimmed by 4 bases and V by 3 bases; bases with no gene match: 3. CDR1 is SGHTA, CDR2 FQGNSA, per germline. CDR3: CASSFRQGAGNTIYF. CDR3 DNA: TGTGCCAGCAGCTTCCGACAGGGGGCAGGAAACACCATATATTTT.

V and J are TRBV9 and TRBJ2-3, with D uncertain. This CDR3 has 12 amino acids. Germline values: CDR1 SGDLS, CDR2 YYNGEE. The ends were cut back, 4 bases at V and 6 bases at J, with 9 bases in the middle. CDR3 sequence reads: CASSISPDTQYF. The CDR3 DNA sequence: TGTGCCAGCAGCATCTCTCCGGATACGCAGTATTTT.

The CDR3 bases are TGTGCCAGCAGTTCTACTCCGGGACAGCACTACGAGCAGTACTTC. This codes for CASSSTPGQHYEQYF. The rearrangement links TRBV28 to TRBJ2-7; TRBD1 aligns across 7 bases. CDR1 MDHEN and CDR2 SYDVKM come from the germline V gene. The CDR3 length is 15 residues. V was pared by 4 bases and J by 3 bases, with 9 bases of the junction left unmatched.

This chain joins TRBV28 and TRBJ2-7, with a tentative D call TRBD2 (5 bases). Germline V gene data show CDR1 as MDHEN and CDR2 as SYDVKM. The V and J ends lost 3 bases and 1 base respectively, with 7 bases between them. This CDR3 has 13 residues. The CDR3 region is CASSFGISYEQYF. The CDR3 nucleotides are TGTGCCAGCAGTTTCGGGATTTCCTACGAGCAGTACTTC.

Written as DNA, the CDR3 is TGCGCCAGCAGCTTGGACTTAACTGAAGCTTTCTTT. Protein: CASSLDLTEAFF. The J gene is TRBJ1-1, the V gene TRBV5-1, with D unresolved. This CDR3 has 12 amino acids. Germline V gene sequence: CDR1 SGHRS, CDR2 YFSETQ. Trimming took off 0 bases at V and 5 bases at J, with 5 bases between the two ends.

The chain recombines TRBV30 with TRBJ1-1; D may be TRBD1 (5 bases). V lost 5 bases and J 7 bases, leaving 11 bases between the germline ends. The germline V gene has CDR1 GTSNPN and CDR2 SVGIG (reference sequence). CDR3 length equals 11 residues. The CDR3 sequence: CAWYQGVEAFF. The CDR3 DNA follows: TGTGCCTGGTACCAGGGCGTTGAAGCTTTCTTT.

This chain links TRBV30 with TRBJ2-5, with 8 positions matching TRBD2. V dropped 5 bases and J dropped 2; count of bases not matched to a gene: 10. Germline V lookup: CDR1 GTSNPN, CDR2 SVGIG (reference sequence). This CDR3 region has 15 residues. CDR3 coding DNA: TGTGCCTGGGGGTCGAAGGTAGCGGGGCAAGAGACCCAGTACTTC. Protein product: CAWGSKVAGQETQYF.